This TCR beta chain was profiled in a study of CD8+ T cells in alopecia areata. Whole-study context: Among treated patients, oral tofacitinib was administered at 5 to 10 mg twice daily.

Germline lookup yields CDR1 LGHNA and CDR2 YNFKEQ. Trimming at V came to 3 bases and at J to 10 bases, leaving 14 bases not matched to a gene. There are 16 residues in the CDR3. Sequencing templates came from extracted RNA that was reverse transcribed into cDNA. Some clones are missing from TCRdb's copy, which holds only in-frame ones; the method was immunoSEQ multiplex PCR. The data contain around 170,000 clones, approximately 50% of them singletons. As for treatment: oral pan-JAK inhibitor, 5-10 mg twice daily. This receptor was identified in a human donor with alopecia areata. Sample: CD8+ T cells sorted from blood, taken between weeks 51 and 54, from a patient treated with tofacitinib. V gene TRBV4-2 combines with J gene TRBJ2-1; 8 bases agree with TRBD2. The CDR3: CASSQEPGLVVREQFF. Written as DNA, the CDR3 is TGTGCCAGCAGCCAGGAGCCGGGACTAGTGGTTAGGGAGCAGTTCTTC.